The 23 T cell receptor beta chains given below trace back to one sample, sequenced in a study of blood T cells in healthy people across ages. Through a sample-barcoded 5' primer and a J-beta primer mix, a second PCR was run for roughly 6 to 12 cycles. TCRdb analysed the 5' RACE reads with MiXCR anew, one entry per CDR3 protein. The sample has 700,000 to 950,000 distinct CDR3 sequences, 58% seen once; the top ten hold about 20%. The sample was blood. Every receptor here comes from a man aged 30-40 years in good health.

This chain uses TRBV10-3 with TRBJ2-6; D gene uncertain. Trimming took off 10 bases at V and 2 bases at J, with 12 bases between the two ends. Germline CDR1 ENHRY, CDR2 SYGVKD. This CDR3 comprises 14 residues. The CDR3 loop is CANYSTTGANVLTF. The DNA for the CDR3 is TGTGCCAACTACAGCACGACTGGGGCCAACGTCCTGACTTTC.

The V and J genes are TRBV6-5 and TRBJ1-1; D unclear. CDR1 and CDR2 from the germline V gene are MNHEY and SVGAGI. The CDR3 is 14 amino acids. V was pared by 1 base and J by 0 bases, with 6 bases between. The CDR3 region is CASSYLRMNTEAFF. The CDR3 nucleotides read TGTGCCAGCAGTTACTTACGGATGAACACTGAAGCTTTCTTT.

The chain recombines TRBV20-1 with TRBJ1-4; D is undetermined. The CDR3 runs to 14 residues. Trimming pared 3 bases from V and 6 bases from J, leaving 14 bases between. Germline lookup yields CDR1 DFQATT and CDR2 SNEGSKA (reference sequence). This chain's CDR3 is CSARQAGLYEKLFF. For the CDR3, the DNA is TGCAGTGCTAGGCAGGCAGGACTTTATGAAAAACTGTTTTTT.

The rearrangement links TRBV27 to TRBJ2-7, with 7 positions matching TRBD2. V gave up 7 bases and J gave up 2 bases; unmatched junction bases: 5. CDR1 is MNHEY and CDR2 is SMNVEV in the germline V gene (reference sequence). The CDR3 is 13 residues long. CDR3 bases: TGTGCCAGCAAATTGGGGGGGACCTACGAGCAGTACTTC. Amino acids: CASKLGGTYEQYF.

This clonotype was seen just once. V and J are TRBV7-2 and TRBJ2-2, with 7 bases lining up with TRBD2. Unmatched junction bases numbered 9, after V lost 5 bases and J lost 6 bases. Per the germline V gene, CDR1 is SGHTA and CDR2 is FQGNSA. The CDR3 has 15 residues. In DNA, the CDR3 is TGTGCCAGCAGCCCGGGAGGTGTGGGCGCCGGGGAGCTGTTTTTT. It yields the protein CASSPGGVGAGELFF.

This clonotype has just a few counts. The chain recombines TRBV27 with TRBJ2-5; weak D call: TRBD2 (5 bases). Germline CDR1 and CDR2: MNHEY and SMNVEV (reference sequence). V dropped 5 bases and J dropped 5 bases, with 15 bases sitting between them. The CDR3 covers 14 residues. CDR3 nucleotide sequence: TGTGCCAGCAGTCCTATGCCGGTAGCGGAGACCCAGTACTTC. This encodes CASSPMPVAETQYF.

This clonotype was observed a handful of times. The chain carries TRBV28 and TRBJ2-1; 13 positions agree with TRBD2. The CDR3 has 16 residues. The V gene end was trimmed by 6 bases and the J gene end by 9 bases; junction bases not matched to a gene: 11. CDR1 and CDR2 (germline): MDHEN, SYDVKM. For the CDR3, the DNA is TGTGCCAGCAGCTCAATAACTAGCGGGAGGGTCCGTGAGCAGTTCTTC. It translates to CASSSITSGRVREQFF. Based on the CDR3 plus reference TRBV28 and TRBJ2-1, the full variable domain is DVKVTQSSRYLVKRTGEKVFLECVQDMDHENMFWYRQDPGLGLRLIYFSYDVKMKEKGDIPEGYSVSREKKERFSLILESASTNQTSMYLCASSSITSGRVREQFFGPGTRLTVL.

The chain joins TRBV16 to TRBJ2-7; tentatively, D is TRBD2 (5 bases). V was pared by 0 bases and J by 2 bases, with 11 bases between. CDR1 KGHSY and CDR2 FQNENV come from the germline V gene. This CDR3 region has 15 residues. CDR3 protein: CASSQSRGLTYEQYF. The CDR3 nucleotides are TGTGCCAGCAGCCAATCACGCGGGCTAACCTACGAGCAGTACTTC.

The chain joins TRBV20-1 to TRBJ2-4; possibly TRBD2 for D (7 bases). The V gene's germline CDR1 is DFQATT and CDR2 SNEGSKA (reference sequence). V lost 0 bases and J 1 base, leaving 16 bases between the germline ends. This CDR3 is 17 amino acids long. For the CDR3, the DNA is TGCAGTGCTAGAGAGCAGTCCGGGGGGCGGGCCAAAAACATTCAGTACTTC. Protein product: CSAREQSGGRAKNIQYF.

This clonotype appeared a single time. The chain recombines TRBV5-5 with TRBJ1-5, with a tentative D call TRBD1 (5 bases). Trimming left V 0 bases short and J 3 bases short, with 7 bases between. Germline V gene sequence: CDR1 SGHKS, CDR2 YYEKEE (reference sequence). The CDR3 totals 14 residues. The CDR3 nucleotides read TGTGCCAGCAGCTTGGGGACACTCAATCAGCCCCAGCATTTT. Residues: CASSLGTLNQPQHF.

V usage is TRBV19 and J usage is TRBJ2-1, with a weak D call TRBD1 (5 bases). Germline loops: CDR1 LNHDA, CDR2 SQIVND (reference sequence). This CDR3 is built from 14 residues. V lost 6 bases and J 4 bases, leaving 13 bases between the germline ends. DNA for the CDR3: TGTGCCAGTAGCTACTCTCAGGGATACAATGAGCAGTTCTTC. Residues: CASSYSQGYNEQFF.

V and J are TRBV6-1 and TRBJ1-1; 7 bases match TRBD1. The CDR3 runs 16 residues. With 4 bases clipped from V and 0 bases from J, the junction kept 8 bases outside the gene matches. Germline lookup yields CDR1 MNHNS and CDR2 SASEGT. The CDR3 sequence is CASSGTGAVMNTEAFF. Written as DNA, the CDR3 is TGTGCCAGCAGTGGAACAGGGGCGGTAATGAACACTGAAGCTTTCTTT.

The gene calls are TRBV28 and TRBJ1-6; 7 bases align to TRBD1. The V gene end was trimmed by 3 bases and the J gene end by 7 bases; junction bases not matched to a gene: 3. CDR3 size: 14 residues. CDR1 and CDR2 (germline): MDHEN, SYDVKM. The CDR3 region is CASSFSRGNSPLHF. In DNA, the CDR3 is TGTGCCAGCAGTTTTAGCAGGGGGAATTCACCCCTCCACTTT.

This clonotype was seen a handful of times. The chain recombines TRBV3-1 with TRBJ2-7, with D hard to call. CDR3 length equals 15 residues. Per germline, CDR1 LGHDT and CDR2 YNNKEL (reference sequence). V lost 1 base to trimming and J lost 2 bases, with 12 bases between them. Here the CDR3 reads CASSQATVSPYEQYF. Written as DNA, the CDR3 is TGTGCCAGCAGCCAAGCAACAGTTTCACCCTACGAGCAGTACTTC.

The J gene is TRBJ2-7, the V gene TRBV7-9; 8 bases map to TRBD1. This CDR3 is 16 amino acids long. The V gene end was trimmed by 5 bases and the J gene end by 2 bases; junction bases not matched to a gene: 11. Germline-derived CDR1 and CDR2 are SEHNR and FQNEAQ (reference sequence). The DNA for the CDR3 is TGTGCCAGCAGCGCCGCAGGGGGCCCGAACACCTACGAGCAGTACTTC. It is translated as CASSAAGGPNTYEQYF.

In nucleotides, the CDR3 is TGCAGTGGTCGGGGGGGCTACGAGCAGTACTTC. Translating it yields CSGRGGYEQYF. The chain uses TRBV20-1 and TRBJ2-5; TRBD2 matches 8 bases. The better agreement between TRBJ2-7 and the DNA end casts doubt on the J call. Germline values: CDR1 DFQATT, CDR2 SNEGSKA (reference sequence). This CDR3 is built from 11 residues.

The rearrangement links TRBV7-3 to TRBJ2-7; tentatively, D is TRBD1 (6 bases). The better agreement between TRBJ2-1 and the DNA end casts doubt on the J call. Germline V gene sequence: CDR1 SGHTA, CDR2 FQGTGA. CDR3 size: 14 residues. CDR3 sequence reads: CASSLPGHNNEQFF. CDR3 bases: TGTGCCAGCAGCTTGCCGGGACACAACAATGAGCAGTTCTTC.

The sample holds one count of this clonotype. The J gene is TRBJ2-4, the V gene TRBV13, with 9 bases lining up with TRBD1. The better agreement between TRBJ2-7 and the DNA end casts doubt on the J call. The CDR3 totals 13 residues. Germline V gives CDR1 PRHDT, CDR2 FYEKMQ (reference sequence). The CDR3 nucleotides read TGTGCCAGCAGCCTCGGGACAGGGATCGAGCAGTACTTC. Translating it yields CASSLGTGIEQYF.

The chain joins TRBV29-1 to TRBJ2-1; possibly TRBD2 for D (6 bases). The CDR3 consists of 12 residues. V lost 8 bases and J 7 bases, leaving 15 bases between the germline ends. Per the germline V gene, CDR1 is SQVTM and CDR2 is ANQGSEA. CDR3 sequence reads: CSTRDSANEQFF. The CDR3 bases are TGCAGCACACGGGACTCCGCTAATGAGCAGTTCTTC.

V usage is TRBV6-2 or TRBV6-3 and J usage is TRBJ1-5; TRBD1 might be the D (5 bases). The CDR3 is 15 amino acids. Germline V gives CDR1 MNHEY, CDR2 SVGEGT. V was trimmed by 2 bases and J by 3 bases, leaving 11 bases between them. CDR3 nucleotides: TGTGCCAGCAGTTACGACAGCAAAACCAATCAGCCCCAGCATTTT. It translates to CASSYDSKTNQPQHF.

This clonotype has just a few counts. The chain employs TRBV13 and TRBJ2-4; D unclear. Germline loops: CDR1 PRHDT, CDR2 FYEKMQ (reference sequence). The CDR3 consists of 12 residues. V was trimmed by 3 bases and J by 13 bases, leaving 13 bases between them. CDR3 bases: TGTGCCAGCAGCTTCATCAAGCGAGAGCAGTACTTC. As protein: CASSFIKREQYF.

V is TRBV7-2 and J is TRBJ2-2; D not resolved. This CDR3 is built from 13 residues. The V end lost 2 bases, the J end lost 6 bases, and 7 bases lay between the germline ends. Germline CDR1 SGHTA, CDR2 FQGNSA. This CDR3 reads CASSLTWAGELFF. The CDR3 bases are TGTGCCAGCAGCTTAACTTGGGCCGGGGAGCTGTTTTTT. Filled out from reference TRBV7-2 and TRBJ2-2, the complete variable domain reads GAGVSQSPSNKVTEKGKDVELRCDPISGHTALYWYRQSLGQGLEFLIYFQGNSAPDKSGLPSDRFSAERTGGSVSTLTIQRTQQEDSAVYLCASSLTWAGELFFGEGSRLTVL.

This clonotype was recorded a few times. The rearrangement uses TRBV7-3 and TRBJ2-1; TRBD2 agrees at 7 bases. V shed 5 bases and J 2 bases; nucleotides not matched to a gene: 15. The CDR3 contains 18 residues. Looked up from germline, CDR1 is SGHTA and CDR2 is FQGTGA. The CDR3 is CASSPSIRGEFTYNEQFF. CDR3 in DNA: TGTGCCAGCAGCCCCTCCATCCGGGGGGAGTTCACCTACAATGAGCAGTTCTTC.